This TCR beta chain was recorded in a study of T cell repertoires in cytomegalovirus infection (dated by TCRdb to between 2017 and 2020). With respect to the entire study: Donor HLA type was relevant to the analysis, because carriage of CMV infection together with the matching HLA type was indicated by public TCR beta signatures. The paper's findings and limits, for the study overall: In both this cohort and an independent cohort of 352 donors, the cumulative frequency of public TCR beta family members distinguished carriers of CMV infection plus the relevant HLA type. In the ex vivo response, HLA-C-restricted CMV-specific TCR beta clonotypes were dominant, and in two of eight donors the single most frequent clonotype came from this HLA-C-restricted group.

In this sample, this clonotype turned up many times. Its antigen specificity is not known. No qualities accompany the bases; no much larger clone lies one base away. From the germline V gene, CDR1 is SGHTA and CDR2 is FQGNSA. V loses 4 bases, J loses 3 bases, and the germline ends lie 13 bases apart. Taken from cysteine to phenylalanine, the CDR3 has 14 residues. Left in the record is the CDR3 DNA by itself, 42 bases read in frame from the first base. The instrument given in TCRdb is Illumina HiSeq 1500. The public reads were reanalyzed by TCRdb: fastp trimming at Q25, MiXCR alignment, in-frame beta chains only. Entries that share a CDR3 protein sequence are merged under the most common genes and DNA. In this sample the table shows just over 150,000 distinct CDR3 sequences, around a quarter of which occur a single time. The ten top clones hold about 10% of the sample.

This receptor was taken from a human donor in good health (CMV status not recorded). Some clones in this sample may be carry-over from other donors' samples. This chain joins TRBV7-2 to TRBJ2-7; the D region may be TRBD1 or TRBD2, each matching 6 bases equally. The material sequenced was PBMCs. The DNA reads as follows: TGTGCCAGCAGCTCCAGACTAGGGGGCTACGAGCAGTACTTC. This translates into CASSSRLGGYEQYF.